This T cell receptor beta chain was observed in a study of cytomegalovirus exposure and HLA in healthy donors. About the research overall: Earlier, 150 million to 200 million T cells were analyzed, and some 120 million unique TCR beta sequences were found among them.

Study-level results: In vitro data verified a few CMV-associated chains as specific for CMV antigens. Another analysis was done later, and it associated approximately 17,000 TCR beta sequences with HLA alleles at 0.05 false discovery rate. Later analysis suggested links between common viral pathogens and several top significant clusters.

About this clone: Its antigen is currently unknown.

PCR amplification relied on 60 Vbeta primers (plus 13 Jbeta primers). Repertoires were generated with immunoSEQ multiplex PCR, while TCRdb's copy carries only in-frame clones and drops some. Of about 200,000 clones listed, around 85% were seen once; the top ten hold 1.5% to 2%. The sample was PBMCs. This sequence was found in a man in his fifties in good health and CMV-seronegative.

The CDR3 loop is CASSYSSGSVGGKLFF. CDR3 nucleotides: TGTGCCAGCAGTTACTCATCGGGGTCAGTCGGAGGAAAACTGTTTTTT. The V gene is TRBV6-5, the J gene TRBJ1-4; D not resolved. The germline V and J ends were trimmed by 0 bases and 10 bases, with 18 bases remaining between them. CDR1 is MNHEY, CDR2 SVGAGI, per germline. The CDR3 covers 16 residues.